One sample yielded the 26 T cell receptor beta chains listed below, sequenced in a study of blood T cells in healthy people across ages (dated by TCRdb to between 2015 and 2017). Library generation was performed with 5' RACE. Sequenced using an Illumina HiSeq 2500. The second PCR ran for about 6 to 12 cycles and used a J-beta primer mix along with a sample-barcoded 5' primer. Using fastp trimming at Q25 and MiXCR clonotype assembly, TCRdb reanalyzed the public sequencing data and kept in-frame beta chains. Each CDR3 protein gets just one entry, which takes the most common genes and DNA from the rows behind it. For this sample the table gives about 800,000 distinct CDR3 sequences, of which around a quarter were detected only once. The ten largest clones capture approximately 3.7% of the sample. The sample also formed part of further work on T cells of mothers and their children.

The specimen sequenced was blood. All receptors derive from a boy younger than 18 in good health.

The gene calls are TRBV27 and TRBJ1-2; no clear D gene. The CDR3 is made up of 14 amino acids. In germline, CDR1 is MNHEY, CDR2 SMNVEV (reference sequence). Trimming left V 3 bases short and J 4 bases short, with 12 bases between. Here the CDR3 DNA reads TGTGCCAGCAGTTTCTCCGGAGAGGGCTATGGCTACACCTTC. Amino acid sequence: CASSFSGEGYGYTF.

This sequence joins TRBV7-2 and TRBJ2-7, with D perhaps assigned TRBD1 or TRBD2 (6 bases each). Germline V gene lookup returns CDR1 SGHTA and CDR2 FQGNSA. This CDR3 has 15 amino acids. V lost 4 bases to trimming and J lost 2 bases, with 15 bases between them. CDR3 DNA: TGTGCCAGCAGCTCTAGGGGGGAAGGGACCTACGAGCAGTACTTC. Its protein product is CASSSRGEGTYEQYF.

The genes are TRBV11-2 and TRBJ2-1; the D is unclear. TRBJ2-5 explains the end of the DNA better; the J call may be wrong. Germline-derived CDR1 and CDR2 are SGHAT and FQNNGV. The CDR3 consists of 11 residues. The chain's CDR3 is CASSTHGTQYF. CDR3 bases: TGTGCCAGCAGCACCCATGGGACCCAGTACTTC.

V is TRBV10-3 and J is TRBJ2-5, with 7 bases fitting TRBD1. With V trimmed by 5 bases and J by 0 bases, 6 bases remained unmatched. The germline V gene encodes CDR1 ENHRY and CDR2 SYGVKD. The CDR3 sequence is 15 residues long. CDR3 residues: CAISSGQLNQETQYF. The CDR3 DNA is TGTGCCATCAGTTCGGGACAGCTAAACCAAGAGACCCAGTACTTC.

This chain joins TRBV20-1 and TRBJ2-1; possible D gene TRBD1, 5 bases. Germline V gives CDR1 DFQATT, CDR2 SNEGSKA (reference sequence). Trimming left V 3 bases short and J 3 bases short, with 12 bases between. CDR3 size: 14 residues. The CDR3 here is CSASSRQHYNEQFF. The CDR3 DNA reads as TGCAGTGCTAGTTCCCGACAGCACTACAATGAGCAGTTCTTC.

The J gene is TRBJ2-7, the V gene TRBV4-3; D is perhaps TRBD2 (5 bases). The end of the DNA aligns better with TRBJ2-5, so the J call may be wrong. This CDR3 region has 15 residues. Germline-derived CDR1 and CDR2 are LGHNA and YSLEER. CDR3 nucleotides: TGCGCCAGCAGCCAAGATAACGGGGATCAAGAGACCCAGTACTTC. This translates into CASSQDNGDQETQYF.

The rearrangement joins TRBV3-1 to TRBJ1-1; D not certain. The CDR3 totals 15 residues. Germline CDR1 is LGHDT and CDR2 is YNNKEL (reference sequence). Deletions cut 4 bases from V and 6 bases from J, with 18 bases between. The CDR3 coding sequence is TGTGCCAGCAGCCGCCCCACGAGTCGACCCGCTGAAGCTTTCTTT. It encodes CASSRPTSRPAEAFF.

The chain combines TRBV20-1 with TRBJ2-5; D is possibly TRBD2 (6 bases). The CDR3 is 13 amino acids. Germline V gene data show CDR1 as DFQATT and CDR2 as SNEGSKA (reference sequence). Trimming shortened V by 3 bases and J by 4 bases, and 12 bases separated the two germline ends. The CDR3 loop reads CSARPGTLETQYF. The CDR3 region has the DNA TGCAGTGCTAGGCCAGGGACTTTAGAGACCCAGTACTTC.

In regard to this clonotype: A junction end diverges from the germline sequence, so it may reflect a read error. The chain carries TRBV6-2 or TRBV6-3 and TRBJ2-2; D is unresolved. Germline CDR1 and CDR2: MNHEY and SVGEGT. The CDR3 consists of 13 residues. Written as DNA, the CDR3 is TGTGCCGGCAGTTACTACCCCTCCGGGGAGCTGTTTTTT. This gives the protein CAGSYYPSGELFF.

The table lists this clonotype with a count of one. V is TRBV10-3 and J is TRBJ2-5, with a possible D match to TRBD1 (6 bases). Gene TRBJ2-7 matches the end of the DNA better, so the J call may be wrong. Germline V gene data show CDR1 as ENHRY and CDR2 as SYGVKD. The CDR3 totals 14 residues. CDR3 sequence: CAISPTGSSYEQYF. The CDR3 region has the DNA TGTGCCATCAGTCCGACAGGAAGCTCCTACGAGCAGTACTTC.

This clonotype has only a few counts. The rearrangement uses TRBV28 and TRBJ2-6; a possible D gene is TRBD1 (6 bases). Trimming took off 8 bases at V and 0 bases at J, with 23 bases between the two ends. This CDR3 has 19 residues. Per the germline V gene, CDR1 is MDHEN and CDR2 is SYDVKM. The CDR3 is CASGSGRSGTHSGANVLTF. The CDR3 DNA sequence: TGTGCCAGCGGATCGGGAAGGAGTGGGACACACTCTGGGGCCAACGTCCTGACTTTC.

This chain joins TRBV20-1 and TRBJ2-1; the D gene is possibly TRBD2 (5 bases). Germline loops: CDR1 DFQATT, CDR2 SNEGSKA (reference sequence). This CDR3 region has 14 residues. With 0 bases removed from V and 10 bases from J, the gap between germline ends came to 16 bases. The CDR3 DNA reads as TGCAGTGCTAGAGATCCCGGCGCCACGGGGGAGCAGTTCTTC. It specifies CSARDPGATGEQFF.

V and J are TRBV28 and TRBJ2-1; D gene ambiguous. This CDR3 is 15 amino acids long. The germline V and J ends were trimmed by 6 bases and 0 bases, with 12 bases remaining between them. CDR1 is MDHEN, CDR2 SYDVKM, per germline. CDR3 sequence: CASSPVSSSYNEQFF. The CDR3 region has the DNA TGTGCCAGCAGCCCAGTCAGTAGCTCCTACAATGAGCAGTTCTTC. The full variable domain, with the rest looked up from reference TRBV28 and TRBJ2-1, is DVKVTQSSRYLVKRTGEKVFLECVQDMDHENMFWYRQDPGLGLRLIYFSYDVKMKEKGDIPEGYSVSREKKERFSLILESASTNQTSMYLCASSPVSSSYNEQFFGPGTRLTVL.

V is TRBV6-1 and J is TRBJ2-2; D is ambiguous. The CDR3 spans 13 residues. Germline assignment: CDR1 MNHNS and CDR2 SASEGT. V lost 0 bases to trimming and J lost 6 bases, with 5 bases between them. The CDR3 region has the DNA TGTGCCAGCAGTGAAGCGCTTTCCGGGGAGCTGTTTTTT. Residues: CASSEALSGELFF.

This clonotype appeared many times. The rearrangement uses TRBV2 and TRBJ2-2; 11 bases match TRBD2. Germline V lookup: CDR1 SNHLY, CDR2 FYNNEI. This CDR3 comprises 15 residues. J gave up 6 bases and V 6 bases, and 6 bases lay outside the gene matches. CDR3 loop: CASRAGTSGSGELFF. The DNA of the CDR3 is TGTGCCAGCAGGGCCGGGACTAGCGGATCCGGGGAGCTGTTTTTT.

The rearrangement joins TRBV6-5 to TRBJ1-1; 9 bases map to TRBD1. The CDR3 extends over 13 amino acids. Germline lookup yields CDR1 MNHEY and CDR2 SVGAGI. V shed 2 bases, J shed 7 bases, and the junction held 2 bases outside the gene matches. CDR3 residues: CASSYADRGEAFF. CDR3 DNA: TGTGCCAGCAGTTACGCGGACAGGGGTGAAGCTTTCTTT.

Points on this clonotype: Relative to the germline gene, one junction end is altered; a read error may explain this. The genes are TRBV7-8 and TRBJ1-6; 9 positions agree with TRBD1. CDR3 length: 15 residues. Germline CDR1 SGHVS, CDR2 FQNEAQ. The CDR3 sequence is CASSFAGTGNSPLHF. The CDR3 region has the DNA TGTGCCAGCAGCTTCGCCGGGACAGGGAATTCGCCCCTCCACTTT.

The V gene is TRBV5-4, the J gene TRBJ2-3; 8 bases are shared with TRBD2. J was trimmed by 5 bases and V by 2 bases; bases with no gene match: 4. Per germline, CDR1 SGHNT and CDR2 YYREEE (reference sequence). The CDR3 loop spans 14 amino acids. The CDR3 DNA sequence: TGTGCCAGCAGCTTCGGACTAGCCGTAGATACGCAGTATTTT. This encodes CASSFGLAVDTQYF.

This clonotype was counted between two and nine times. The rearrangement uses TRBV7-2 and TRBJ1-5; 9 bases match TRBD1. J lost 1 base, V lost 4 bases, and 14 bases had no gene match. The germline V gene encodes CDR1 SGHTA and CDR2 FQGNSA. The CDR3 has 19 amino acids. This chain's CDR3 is CASSSPDRGGVWSNQPQHF. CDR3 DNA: TGTGCCAGCAGCTCCCCGGACAGGGGTGGCGTATGGAGCAATCAGCCCCAGCATTTT.

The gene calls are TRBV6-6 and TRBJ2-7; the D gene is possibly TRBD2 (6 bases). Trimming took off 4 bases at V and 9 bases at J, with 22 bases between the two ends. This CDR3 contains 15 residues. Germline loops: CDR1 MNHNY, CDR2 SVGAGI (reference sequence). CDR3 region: CASSWIGGPTSGQYF. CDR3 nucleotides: TGTGCCAGCAGTTGGATTGGAGGGCCCACCTCCGGGCAGTACTTC.

CDR3 nucleotide sequence: TGTGCCAGCAGTTTAGGGGCAGGTGGAAGCTATGGCTACACCTTC. Translating it yields CASSLGAGGSYGYTF. V and J are TRBV12-3 or TRBV12-4 and TRBJ1-2; no clear D. V was trimmed by 1 base and J by 4 bases, leaving 13 bases between them. The CDR3 runs 15 residues.

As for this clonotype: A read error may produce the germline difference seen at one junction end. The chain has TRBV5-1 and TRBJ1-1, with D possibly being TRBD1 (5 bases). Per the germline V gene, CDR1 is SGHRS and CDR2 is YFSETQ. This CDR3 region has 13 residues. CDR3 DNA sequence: TGCGCCAGCAGCTTGGAGGGGAACTCTGAAGCTTTCTTT. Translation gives CASSLEGNSEAFF. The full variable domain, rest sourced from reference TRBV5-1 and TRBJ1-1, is KAGVTQTPRYLIKTRGQQVTLSCSPISGHRSVSWYQQTPGQGLQFLFEYFSETQRNKGNFPGRFSGRQFSNSRSEMNVSTLELGDSALYLCASSLEGNSEAFFGQGTRLTVV.

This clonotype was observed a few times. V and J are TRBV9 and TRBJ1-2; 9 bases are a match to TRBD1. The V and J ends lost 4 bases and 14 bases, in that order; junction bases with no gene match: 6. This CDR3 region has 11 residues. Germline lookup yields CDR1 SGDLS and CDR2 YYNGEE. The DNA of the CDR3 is TGTGCCAGCAGCATTGGACAGGGGAAAACCTTC. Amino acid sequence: CASSIGQGKTF.

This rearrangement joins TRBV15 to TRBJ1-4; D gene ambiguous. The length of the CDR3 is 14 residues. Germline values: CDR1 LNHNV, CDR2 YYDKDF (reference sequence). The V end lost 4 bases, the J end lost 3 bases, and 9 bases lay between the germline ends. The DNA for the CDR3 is TGTGCCACCAGCACCGCCGGGGCTAATGAAAAACTGTTTTTT. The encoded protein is CATSTAGANEKLFF.

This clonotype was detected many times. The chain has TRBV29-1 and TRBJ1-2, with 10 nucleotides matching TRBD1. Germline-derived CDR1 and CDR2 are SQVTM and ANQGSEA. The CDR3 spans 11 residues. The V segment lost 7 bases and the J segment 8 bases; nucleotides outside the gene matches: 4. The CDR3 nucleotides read TGCAGCGCCGGACAGGGGGTAGGCTACACCTTC. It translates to CSAGQGVGYTF. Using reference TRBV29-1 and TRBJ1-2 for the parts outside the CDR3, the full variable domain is SAVISQKPSRDICQRGTSLTIQCQVDSQVTMMFWYRQQPGQSLTLIATANQGSEATYESGFVIDKFPISRPNLTFSTLTVSNMSPEDSSIYLCSAGQGVGYTFGSGTRLTVV.

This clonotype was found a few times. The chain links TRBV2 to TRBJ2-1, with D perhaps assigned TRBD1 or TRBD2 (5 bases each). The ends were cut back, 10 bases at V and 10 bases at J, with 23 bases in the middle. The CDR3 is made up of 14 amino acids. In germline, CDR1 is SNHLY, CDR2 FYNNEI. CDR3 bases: TGTGCCACCAGCCTAGAGGACTGGGACGGAGAGCAGTTCTTC. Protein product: CATSLEDWDGEQFF.